Listed here are 31 T cell receptor beta chains from one sample, sequenced in a study of T cells after yellow fever vaccination. MiXCR, run by TCRdb on the 5' RACE reads, gives a single entry per CDR3 protein. The sample holds some 200,000 distinct CDR3 sequences, 2.5% to 3.5% seen once. The source was CD4+ T cells sorted from PBMCs, collected 10 days after the yellow fever booster vaccination. The receptors derive from a man younger than 35 who received the YFV17D yellow fever vaccine.

This clonotype was observed a few times. The rearrangement uses TRBV5-5 and TRBJ2-7; 10 bases map to TRBD1. V gave up 1 base and J gave up 3 bases; unmatched junction bases: 4. The CDR3 runs 15 residues. Germline V gene sequence: CDR1 SGHKS, CDR2 YYEKEE (reference sequence). CDR3 in DNA: TGTGCCAGCAGCTTGCGGGACAGGGGTAACTACGAGCAGTACGTC. This gives the protein CASSLRDRGNYEQYV.

This clonotype was seen many times. The gene calls are TRBV29-1 and TRBJ2-2; D might be TRBD1 or TRBD2, each matching 5 bases. The length of the CDR3 is 12 residues. Germline V gene data show CDR1 as SQVTM and CDR2 as ANQGSEA. V was trimmed by 6 bases and J by 6 bases, leaving 11 bases between them. CDR3 DNA: TGCAGCGTGGAGGTGACAGCCGGGGAGCTGTTTTTT. As protein: CSVEVTAGELFF.

This clonotype was seen ten or more times. This chain uses TRBV25-1 with TRBJ2-7, with TRBD1 identical over 8 bases. J lost 4 bases, V lost 2 bases, and 7 bases had no gene match. Germline assignment: CDR1 MGHDK and CDR2 SYGVNS. The CDR3 length is 15 residues. The DNA for the CDR3 is TGTGCCAGCAGTGAAGGTAACAGGGGGGTGTACGAGCAGTACTTC. Residues: CASSEGNRGVYEQYF.

This clonotype was seen more than once but under ten times. The chain recombines TRBV18 with TRBJ2-7; 7 nucleotides match TRBD1. V lost 4 bases to trimming and J lost 6 bases; unmatched junction nucleotides: 9. Germline-derived CDR1 and CDR2 are KGHSH and LQKENI. This CDR3 spans 14 amino acids. CDR3 region: CASSLLDRPREQYF. The CDR3 DNA reads TGTGCCAGCTCACTCCTGGACAGGCCCCGCGAGCAGTACTTC.

This clonotype was observed many times. V is TRBV6-6 and J is TRBJ2-3; D might be TRBD2 (6 bases). V lost 1 base and J lost 0, with 11 bases in between. The CDR3 totals 16 residues. Germline assignment: CDR1 MNHNY and CDR2 SVGAGI (reference sequence). DNA of the CDR3: TGTGCCAGCAGTTACTGGGCGGGGCGTAGCACAGATACGCAGTATTTT. It is translated as CASSYWAGRSTDTQYF.

The CDR3 region has the DNA TGTGCCAGCAGCTGGGGGACAGGGTTCAATCAGCCCCAGCATTTT. Its protein is CASSWGTGFNQPQHF. This chain links TRBV6-6 with TRBJ1-5; 9 bases align to TRBD1. Germline V gives CDR1 MNHNY, CDR2 SVGAGI (reference sequence). The J segment lost 3 bases and the V segment lost 6 bases, leaving 6 bases of the junction unmatched. This CDR3 spans 15 amino acids.

This clonotype was detected only a few times. This chain uses TRBV12-3 or TRBV12-4 with TRBJ1-6; unclear D gene. CDR3 length equals 13 residues. V lost 5 bases to trimming and J lost 11 bases, with 13 bases between them. CDR3: CASSPLSRPPLHF. The CDR3 coding sequence is TGTGCCAGCAGTCCCCTTTCTAGGCCACCCCTCCACTTT.

This clonotype has a count of ten or more. This chain uses TRBV29-1 with TRBJ2-7; possible D gene TRBD1, 6 bases. Trimming shortened V by 4 bases and J by 1 base, and 14 bases separated the two germline ends. The CDR3 runs to 14 residues. Germline V lookup: CDR1 SQVTM, CDR2 ANQGSEA. The CDR3 DNA sequence: TGCAGCGTTGGGACAGTAATCGGGTCCTACGAGCAGTACTTC. Translated: CSVGTVIGSYEQYF.

This clonotype showed up just a few times. The rearrangement uses TRBV6-1 and TRBJ1-2; TRBD1 matches 7 bases. The CDR3 runs 12 residues. From germline, CDR1 is MNHNS and CDR2 SASEGT. The J segment lost 4 bases and the V segment lost 11 bases, leaving 7 bases of the junction unmatched. CDR3 amino acids: CAGSGTVYGYTF. As DNA, the CDR3 is TGTGCCGGTTCCGGGACAGTCTATGGCTACACCTTC.

There are many counts of this clonotype. The chain couples TRBV9 to TRBJ1-5; no firm D call. Trimming removed 0 bases at V and 7 bases at J, with 11 bases between. Germline lookup yields CDR1 SGDLS and CDR2 YYNGEE. This CDR3 is built from 14 residues. The DNA for the CDR3 is TGTGCCAGCAGCGTAGCTGGAGGGAGGCAGCCCCAGCATTTT. It translates to CASSVAGGRQPQHF. Full variable domain (rest looked up from reference TRBV9 and TRBJ1-5): DSGVTQTPKHLITATGQRVTLRCSPRSGDLSVYWYQQSLDQGLQFLIQYYNGEERAKGNILERFSAQQFPDLHSELNLSSLELGDSALYFCASSVAGGRQPQHFGDGTRLSIL.

This clonotype occurred a few times. The V and J genes are TRBV19 and TRBJ2-7; D tentatively reads TRBD1 or TRBD2 (5 bases each). Germline CDR1 LNHDA, CDR2 SQIVND (reference sequence). This CDR3 has 12 residues. Trimming cost V 6 bases and J 4 bases, with 10 bases left between them. The chain's CDR3 is CASSGASYEQYF. The CDR3 region has the DNA TGTGCCAGTAGCGGGGCTTCGTACGAGCAGTACTTC.

V is TRBV7-2 and J is TRBJ2-1; weak D call: TRBD1 (5 bases). The CDR3 has 13 amino acids. CDR1 and CDR2 from the germline V gene are SGHTA and FQGNSA. V dropped 0 bases and J dropped 5 bases, with 5 bases sitting between them. The CDR3 sequence: CASSLARDNEQFF. The CDR3 bases are TGTGCCAGCAGCTTAGCCAGGGACAATGAGCAGTTCTTC.

This clonotype was seen at least ten times. This rearrangement joins TRBV24-1 to TRBJ1-1; D may be TRBD1 (6 bases). Between the trimmed V and J ends, which lost 5 bases and 1 base, there was a span of 13 bases. Germline CDR1 reads KGHDR; CDR2 reads SFDVKD. CDR3 length equals 15 residues. CDR3 bases: TGTGCCACCAGTGTAGGTGGGGGCTCGAACACTGAAGCTTTCTTT. Residues: CATSVGGGSNTEAFF.

In DNA, the CDR3 is TGTGCCACCAGCAGAGCGTGGAATGAGCAGTTCTTC. It translates to CATSRAWNEQFF. The chain joins TRBV15 to TRBJ2-1; the D is unclear. The CDR3 is 12 residues long. Trimming removed 1 base at V and 7 bases at J, with 5 bases between. The germline CDR1 and CDR2 sequences are LNHNV and YYDKDF (reference sequence).

The sample holds many counts of this clonotype. The rearrangement joins TRBV7-8 to TRBJ1-4; D gene unclear. V lost 1 base and J lost 6, with 9 bases in between. The CDR3 is made up of 14 amino acids. CDR1 and CDR2 from the germline V gene are SGHVS and FQNEAQ. The DNA for the CDR3 is TGTGCCAGCAGCTTAGGGGCCTTGGATGAAAAACTGTTTTTT. Its protein product is CASSLGALDEKLFF.

This clonotype was detected many times. The rearrangement uses TRBV7-2 and TRBJ1-1, with D uncertain. V was cut by 1 base and J by 4 bases, with 7 bases left in between. CDR1 SGHTA and CDR2 FQGNSA come from the germline V gene. CDR3 length: 13 amino acids. CDR3 sequence reads: CASSLVTGTEAFF. DNA of the CDR3: TGTGCCAGCAGCTTAGTCACGGGCACTGAAGCTTTCTTT.

This clonotype was counted ten times or more. V gene TRBV6-2 or TRBV6-3 combines with J gene TRBJ1-5; D not resolved. Germline CDR1 is MNHEY and CDR2 is SVGEGT. V shed 6 bases and J shed 2 bases, with 8 bases lying between them. This CDR3 contains 13 residues. As DNA, the CDR3 is TGTGCCAGCAGCCGACGTGGCAATCAGCCCCAGCATTTT. Amino acids: CASSRRGNQPQHF.

This clonotype came up a few times. The chain uses TRBV7-2 and TRBJ1-1; D not certain. CDR1 is SGHTA, CDR2 FQGNSA, per germline. Deletions cut 5 bases from V and 6 bases from J, with 13 bases between. The CDR3 runs 13 residues. The CDR3 DNA sequence: TGTGCCAGCAGCCCCGTAGAAGCGTCTGAAGCTTTCTTT. Protein sequence: CASSPVEASEAFF.

The chain uses TRBV20-1 and TRBJ1-5, with a possible D match to TRBD1 (5 bases). Germline V gives CDR1 DFQATT, CDR2 SNEGSKA (reference sequence). Trimming removed 2 bases from V and 6 bases from J, with 14 bases in between. This CDR3 has 14 amino acids. The CDR3: CSARNPGSSQPQHF. As DNA, the CDR3 is TGCAGTGCTAGAAACCCAGGGTCAAGTCAGCCCCAGCATTTT.

The chain has TRBV6-5 and TRBJ1-5; the match to TRBD1 covers 10 bases. The V and J ends lost 6 bases and 6 bases, in that order; junction bases with no gene match: 8. Germline V lookup: CDR1 MNHEY, CDR2 SVGAGI. This CDR3 is 15 amino acids long. CDR3 sequence (DNA): TGTGCCAGCAGCGACAGGGGGCTTTCGAGTCAGCCCCAGCATTTT. This encodes CASSDRGLSSQPQHF.

This clonotype was picked up many times. The chain is built from TRBV20-1 and TRBJ2-1; 10 nucleotides agree with TRBD2. The CDR3 totals 14 residues. J was trimmed by 5 bases and V by 6 bases; bases with no gene match: 7. From germline, CDR1 is DFQATT and CDR2 SNEGSKA (reference sequence). The CDR3 DNA follows: TGCAGTGCCCCAACTAGCGGGATTCACAATGAGCAGTTCTTC. Translation: CSAPTSGIHNEQFF.

This clonotype has a count of ten or more. V is TRBV5-1 and J is TRBJ1-2; D gene ambiguous. This CDR3 has 15 amino acids. V was shortened by 7 bases and J by 6 bases, with 22 bases between the two germline ends. CDR1 and CDR2 from the germline V gene are SGHRS and YFSETQ. The CDR3 is CASGSPGEGGNGYTF. DNA of the CDR3: TGCGCCAGCGGATCTCCTGGTGAAGGCGGAAATGGCTACACCTTC.

The sample holds many counts of this clonotype. The gene calls are TRBV6-5 and TRBJ2-1; 9 bases are a match to TRBD2. Trimming at V came to 6 bases and at J to 4 bases, leaving 7 bases not matched to a gene. There are 15 residues in the CDR3. CDR1 is MNHEY, CDR2 SVGAGI, per germline. In DNA, the CDR3 is TGTGCCAGCAGGCCGCGGGCGGGGGGGTACAATGAGCAGTTCTTC. It is translated as CASRPRAGGYNEQFF.

This clonotype was observed many times. The chain combines TRBV28 with TRBJ2-5; no clear D gene. This CDR3 has 12 amino acids. The V end was cut by 7 bases, the J end by 3 bases, with 9 bases between. Germline V gene lookup returns CDR1 MDHEN and CDR2 SYDVKM. CDR3 nucleotide sequence: TGTGCCAGCAACGAGGCTGAAGAGACCCAGTACTTC. Translating gives CASNEAEETQYF.

This clonotype was seen ten or more times. This rearrangement joins TRBV7-2 to TRBJ2-1; maybe TRBD2 (6 bases). V was trimmed by 1 base and J by 12 bases, leaving 10 bases between them. Germline V lookup: CDR1 SGHTA, CDR2 FQGNSA. The CDR3 loop spans 12 amino acids. CDR3 DNA sequence: TGTGCCAGCAGCTTAGGCGAGCGGGTGCAGTTCTTC. It specifies CASSLGERVQFF.

The chain joins TRBV7-2 to TRBJ1-2, with 8 bases aligning to TRBD1. CDR3 length: 14 amino acids. Germline V lookup: CDR1 SGHTA, CDR2 FQGNSA. V was pared by 8 bases and J by 7 bases, with 12 bases of the junction left unmatched. CDR3 coding DNA: TGTGCCAGCGTCGCAGGGGGCTTCTCCCCTGGCTACACCTTC. Its translation: CASVAGGFSPGYTF.

This clonotype appeared a few times. The V gene is TRBV5-1, the J gene TRBJ2-3; the match to TRBD2 covers 9 bases. CDR1 and CDR2 from the germline V gene are SGHRS and YFSETQ. The CDR3 consists of 15 residues. Unmatched junction bases numbered 7, after V lost 4 bases and J lost 4 bases. This CDR3 reads CASSEGGGASDTQYF. In DNA form, the CDR3 reads TGCGCCAGCAGCGAAGGCGGGGGGGCTTCAGATACGCAGTATTTT.

This clonotype was detected only a few times. A junction end diverges from the germline sequence, so it may reflect a read error. The chain combines TRBV4-3 with TRBJ1-6; 8 bases match TRBD1. CDR3 length: 16 residues. CDR1 and CDR2 (germline): LGHNA, YSLEER. CDR3 in DNA: TGCGCCAGCAGCAAAGAGACAGGGGCGGTTAATTCACCCCTCCACTTT. As protein: CASSKETGAVNSPLHF.

The table lists this clonotype with a few counts. The CDR3 reads CASSLSRSGGWGYTF. The CDR3 DNA reads as TGTGCCAGCAGTTTATCCCGATCCGGGGGGTGGGGCTACACCTTC. The chain is built from TRBV28 and TRBJ1-2, with D perhaps TRBD1 (5 bases). Trimming stripped 1 base from V and 8 bases from J, with 17 bases between. Germline CDR1 reads MDHEN; CDR2 reads SYDVKM. The CDR3 loop spans 15 amino acids.

Only a few counts were recorded for this clonotype. The V call is TRBV12-3 or TRBV12-4, the J call TRBJ1-6, with D possibly TRBD1 on 6 matching bases. The V gene lost 7 bases and the J gene lost 4 bases, with 14 bases spanning the gap. This CDR3 comprises 15 residues. CDR3 in amino acids: CASILTGGYNSPLHF. CDR3 DNA sequence: TGTGCCAGCATTTTGACAGGTGGTTATAATTCACCCCTCCACTTT.

This clonotype was counted at least ten times. This chain uses TRBV5-1 with TRBJ2-5; 8 bases are a match to TRBD1. The CDR3 runs 15 residues. The junction had 10 bases not matched to a gene; V was cut back by 4 bases and J by 5 bases. The germline CDR1 and CDR2 sequences are SGHRS and YFSETQ. The CDR3 DNA reads as TGCGCCAGCAGCCCAACCAGGGGGCGCCAGGAGACCCAGTACTTC. Protein sequence: CASSPTRGRQETQYF.